The 6 T cell receptor beta chains below were found in one sample sequenced in a study of Ad26.COV2.S vaccination and SARS-CoV-2 variants. The protocol was immunoSEQ multiplex PCR, while the TCRdb copy is restricted to in-frame clones and leaves out a portion. This sample has approximately 340,000 clones; about 88% occur once, and the top ten carry roughly 3.3%. Documented treatment: 15 to 20 received Ad26.COV2.S at low or high dose, single or two shots; about 5 received placebo; per-sample allocation not given. Sampling took place 63 days after the first vaccine or placebo injection. Sequenced material: peripheral blood, taken in a trial of Ad26.COV2.S vaccine versus placebo. These receptors were taken from a person between 18 and 59 years old who received the Ad26.COV2.S COVID-19 vaccine or a placebo.

This chain links TRBV6-5 with TRBJ2-7, with D perhaps given as TRBD1 or TRBD2 (5 bases each). V shed 0 bases and J shed 2 bases, with 11 bases lying between them. This CDR3 has 15 amino acids. Germline V lookup: CDR1 MNHEY, CDR2 SVGAGI. CDR3 in DNA: TGTGCCAGCAGTTACTCGAGTCGGGGCCCCTACGAGCAGTACTTC. Protein: CASSYSSRGPYEQYF.

The rearrangement uses TRBV15 and TRBJ2-7; D perhaps matches TRBD2 (5 bases). Between the trimmed V and J ends, which lost 7 bases and 1 base, there was a span of 14 bases. Germline CDR1 LNHNV, CDR2 YYDKDF (reference sequence). This CDR3 region has 14 residues. CDR3 amino acids: CATKADGGSYEQYF. CDR3 DNA sequence: TGTGCCACCAAGGCGGACGGAGGATCCTACGAGCAGTACTTC. Based on the CDR3 plus reference TRBV15 and TRBJ2-7, the full variable domain is DAMVIQNPRYQVTQFGKPVTLSCSQTLNHNVMYWYQQKSSQAPKLLFHYYDKDFNNEADTPDNFQSRRPNTSFCFLDIRSPGLGDTAMYLCATKADGGSYEQYFGPGTRLTVT.

The CDR3 nucleotides read TGTGCCAGCAGCCAAGCCAGGATAAGCACAGATACGCAGTATTTT. It specifies CASSQARISTDTQYF. This chain connects TRBV14 to TRBJ2-3; D is unresolved. This CDR3 is 15 amino acids long. V gave up 1 base and J gave up 0 bases, with 8 bases separating them. Per the germline V gene, CDR1 is SGHDN and CDR2 is FVKESK.

This clone was observed a single time. The CDR3: CASSFFAGGPGEQFF. The CDR3 DNA is TGTGCCAGCAGTTTTTTTGCGGGGGGGCCGGGTGAGCAGTTCTTC. This chain joins TRBV27 and TRBJ2-1, with TRBD2 matching over 9 bases. CDR3 length: 15 amino acids. Germline V gene data show CDR1 as MNHEY and CDR2 as SMNVEV (reference sequence). The V gene end was trimmed by 3 bases and the J gene end by 9 bases; junction bases not matched to a gene: 9.

The rearrangement links TRBV11-2 to TRBJ2-5; a weak D match, TRBD2 (5 bases). Per the germline V gene, CDR1 is SGHAT and CDR2 is FQNNGV. Trimming removed 5 bases at V and 1 base at J, with 14 bases between. The CDR3 has 15 residues. CDR3 nucleotide sequence: TGTGCCAGCAGCCCCTATGACGGACTCCAAGAGACCCAGTACTTC. Residues: CASSPYDGLQETQYF.

This chain connects TRBV29-1 to TRBJ2-1; D may correspond to TRBD1 or TRBD2 (5 bases each). V lost 8 bases to trimming and J lost 15 bases, with 17 bases between them. Germline-derived CDR1 and CDR2 are SQVTM and ANQGSEA. The CDR3 is 10 amino acids. As DNA, the CDR3 is TGCAGCTTCAGCGAGGGACGGCTGTTCTTC. Translation: CSFSEGRLFF.